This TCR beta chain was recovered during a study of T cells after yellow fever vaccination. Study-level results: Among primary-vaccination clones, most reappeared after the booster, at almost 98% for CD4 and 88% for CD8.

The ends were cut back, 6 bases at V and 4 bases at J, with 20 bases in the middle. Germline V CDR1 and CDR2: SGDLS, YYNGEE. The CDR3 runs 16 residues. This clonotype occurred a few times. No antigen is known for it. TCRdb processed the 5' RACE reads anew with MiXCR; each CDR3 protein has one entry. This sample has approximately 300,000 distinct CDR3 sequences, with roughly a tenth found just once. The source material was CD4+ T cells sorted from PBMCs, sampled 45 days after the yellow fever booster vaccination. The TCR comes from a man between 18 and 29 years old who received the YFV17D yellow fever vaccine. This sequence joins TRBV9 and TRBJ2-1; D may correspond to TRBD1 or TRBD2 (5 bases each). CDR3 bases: TGTGCCAGCACCCCCTGGGGGAGTAAGTCGTACAATGAGCAGTTCTTC. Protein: CASTPWGSKSYNEQFF.